A selection of T cell receptor beta chains follows, all from one sample in a study of cytomegalovirus exposure and HLA in healthy donors. Using immunoSEQ multiplex PCR, the repertoire was profiled, and TCRdb retains in-frame clones only, with some absent. The repertoire holds approximately 50,000 clones, with roughly 60% as singletons. The sequencing input was PBMCs. All receptors come from a human donor in good health. CDR3s include the opening cysteine and the closing phenylalanine or tryptophan. The order of the fields is V gene, D gene, J gene, clone size, CDR3 protein, CDR3 DNA. The D gene is left open where the match is weak. Not all rows give a size; the values are once, few, many and, for expanded clones, a class.

v_gene: TRBV15
d_gene: TRBD1
j_gene: TRBJ1-2
abundance: once
CDR3aa: CATSSAIGGPPGDGYTF
CDR3nt: TGTGCCACCAGCTCGGCTATAGGGGGCCCCCCGGGCGATGGCTACACCTTC

v_gene: TRBV19
d_gene: NA
j_gene: TRBJ1-4
abundance: few
CDR3aa: CASSPTDRENEKLFF
CDR3nt: TGTGCCAGTAGTCCGACGGACAGAGAGAATGAAAAACTGTTTTTT

v_gene: TRBV30
d_gene: NA
j_gene: TRBJ1-1
abundance: NA
CDR3aa: CAWSNGVTEAFF
CDR3nt: TGTGCCTGGAGTAACGGTGTCACTGAAGCTTTCTTT

v_gene: TRBV5-6
d_gene: NA
j_gene: TRBJ2-5
abundance: NA
CDR3aa: CASSLKGAPPAGGPETQYF
CDR3nt: TGTGCCAGCAGCTTGAAGGGGGCCCCGCCGGCGGGGGGACCAGAGACCCAGTACTTC

v_gene: TRBV9
d_gene: TRBD1
j_gene: TRBJ2-7
abundance: NA
CDR3aa: CASSVGGTGWIYEQYF
CDR3nt: TGTGCCAGCAGCGTGGGGGGGACAGGGTGGATTTACGAGCAGTACTTC

v_gene: TRBV5-6
d_gene: NA
j_gene: TRBJ1-2
abundance: NA
CDR3aa: CASSPDRYGYTF
CDR3nt: TGTGCCAGCAGCCCCGACAGGTATGGCTACACCTTC

v_gene: TRBV27
d_gene: TRBD1
j_gene: TRBJ1-2
abundance: NA
CDR3aa: CASSLSSLTGGTGYPF
CDR3nt: TGTGCCAGCAGTTTATCCTCTCTGACAGGGGGCACTGGCTACCCCTTC

v_gene: TRBV5-1
d_gene: NA
j_gene: TRBJ2-7
abundance: few
CDR3aa: CASSLSAGQGYEQYF
CDR3nt: TGCGCCAGCAGCTTGTCGGCAGGGCAAGGCTACGAGCAGTACTTC

v_gene: TRBV7-2
d_gene: NA
j_gene: TRBJ2-6
abundance: NA
CDR3aa: CASSLGGAGSGANVLTF
CDR3nt: TGTGCCAGCAGCTTAGGGGGCGCTGGCTCTGGGGCCAACGTCCTGACTTTC

v_gene: TRBV2
d_gene: NA
j_gene: TRBJ1-6
abundance: NA
CDR3aa: CASSAHPSSYNSPLHF
CDR3nt: TGTGCCAGCAGTGCCCATCCGAGCTCCTATAATTCACCCCTCCACTTT

v_gene: TRBV7-9
d_gene: NA
j_gene: TRBJ1-3
abundance: NA
CDR3aa: CASSSQKDRHSGNTIYF
CDR3nt: TGTGCCAGCAGCTCACAAAAGGACAGACACTCTGGAAACACCATATATTTT

v_gene: TRBV5-6
d_gene: NA
j_gene: TRBJ1-2
abundance: NA
CDR3aa: CASSLGDLEGYPF
CDR3nt: TGTGCCAGCAGCTTGGGGGATCTGGAGGGCTACCCCTTC

v_gene: TRBV5-1
d_gene: NA
j_gene: TRBJ1-3
abundance: NA
CDR3aa: CASSSGQSSGNTIYF
CDR3nt: TGCGCCAGCAGCTCCGGACAGAGCTCTGGAAACACCATATATTTT

v_gene: TRBV19
d_gene: NA
j_gene: TRBJ1-2
abundance: NA
CDR3aa: CAVNEDNYGYTF
CDR3nt: TGTGCCGTAAATGAGGATAACTATGGCTACACCTTC

v_gene: TRBV6-5
d_gene: NA
j_gene: TRBJ1-5
abundance: NA
CDR3aa: CASKGARNQPQHF
CDR3nt: TGTGCCAGCAAGGGAGCCCGCAATCAGCCCCAGCATTTT

v_gene: TRBV19
d_gene: NA
j_gene: TRBJ2-3
abundance: NA
CDR3aa: CASSIDARGLADTQYF
CDR3nt: TGTGCCAGTAGTATAGACGCCCGGGGACTGGCTGATACGCAGTATTTT

v_gene: TRBV5-1
d_gene: TRBD1
j_gene: TRBJ2-1
abundance: NA
CDR3aa: CASSSRDRVFGEQFF
CDR3nt: TGCGCCAGCAGCTCCCGGGACAGGGTGTTCGGTGAGCAGTTCTTC

v_gene: TRBV9
d_gene: NA
j_gene: TRBJ2-3
abundance: NA
CDR3aa: CASSQGQGNTDTQYF
CDR3nt: TGTGCCAGCAGCCAGGGGCAGGGTAACACAGATACGCAGTATTTT

v_gene: TRBV10-2
d_gene: TRBD1
j_gene: TRBJ2-7
abundance: NA
CDR3aa: CASSVRQGESPYF
CDR3nt: TGCGCCAGCAGTGTACGACAGGGGGAAAGCCCCTACTTC

v_gene: TRBV20-1
d_gene: NA
j_gene: TRBJ2-4
abundance: NA
CDR3aa: CSAKRGNIQYF
CDR3nt: TGCAGTGCCAAACGGGGAAACATTCAGTACTTC

v_gene: TRBV27
d_gene: NA
j_gene: TRBJ1-2
abundance: NA
CDR3aa: CASSLSRDTILNGYTF
CDR3nt: TGTGCCAGCAGTTTATCGCGAGATACGATCCTCAATGGCTACACCTTC

v_gene: TRBV7-2
d_gene: NA
j_gene: TRBJ2-7
abundance: few
CDR3aa: CASSLVPGVSEQYF
CDR3nt: TGTGCCAGCAGCTTAGTCCCCGGGGTCTCCGAGCAGTACTTC

v_gene: TRBV27
d_gene: TRBD1
j_gene: TRBJ2-7
abundance: NA
CDR3aa: CASSTPDRKTYEQYF
CDR3nt: TGTGCCAGCAGTACCCCGGACAGGAAGACCTACGAGCAGTACTTC

v_gene: TRBV4-2
d_gene: NA
j_gene: TRBJ2-2
abundance: few
CDR3aa: CASSQISGRGWNTGELFF
CDR3nt: TGTGCCAGCAGCCAAATCTCGGGTAGAGGGTGGAACACCGGGGAGCTGTTTTTT

v_gene: TRBV5-6
d_gene: NA
j_gene: TRBJ1-2
abundance: NA
CDR3aa: CASSFQGPALRYTF
CDR3nt: TGTGCCAGCAGCTTTCAGGGGCCCGCGTTGAGATACACCTTC

v_gene: TRBV7-9
d_gene: NA
j_gene: TRBJ1-6
abundance: NA
CDR3aa: CASSVTGTGNSPLHF
CDR3nt: TGTGCCAGCAGCGTAACCGGGACTGGCAATTCACCCCTCCACTTT

v_gene: TRBV6-1
d_gene: TRBD1
j_gene: TRBJ1-2
abundance: few
CDR3aa: CASSPRGTGRYGYTF
CDR3nt: TGTGCCAGCAGTCCCAGAGGGACAGGGCGCTATGGCTACACCTTC

v_gene: TRBV7-2
d_gene: TRBD2
j_gene: TRBJ2-3
abundance: NA
CDR3aa: CASSLKVLAGRESTDTQYF
CDR3nt: TGTGCCAGCAGCTTAAAGGTACTAGCGGGACGGGAGAGCACAGATACGCAGTATTTT

v_gene: TRBV5-4
d_gene: NA
j_gene: TRBJ2-5
abundance: NA
CDR3aa: CASSLVQGHLTREETQYF
CDR3nt: TGTGCCAGCAGCTTGGTTCAGGGTCATCTAACTCGGGAAGAGACCCAGTACTTC

v_gene: TRBV5-4
d_gene: NA
j_gene: TRBJ1-1
abundance: NA
CDR3aa: CASSLGQPNTEAFF
CDR3nt: TGTGCCAGCAGCTTGGGACAGCCGAACACTGAAGCTTTCTTT

v_gene: TRBV7-2
d_gene: NA
j_gene: TRBJ1-4
abundance: NA
CDR3aa: CASSLAGGNTNEKLFF
CDR3nt: TGTGCCAGCAGCTTAGCCGGGGGGAACACTAATGAAAAACTGTTTTTT

v_gene: TRBV6-5
d_gene: TRBD1
j_gene: TRBJ1-1
abundance: NA
CDR3aa: CASSSVSTGMNTEAFF
CDR3nt: TGTGCCAGCAGTTCCGTCTCGACAGGGATGAACACTGAAGCTTTCTTT

v_gene: TRBV9
d_gene: NA
j_gene: TRBJ2-2
abundance: NA
CDR3aa: CASSPWATNTGELFF
CDR3nt: TGTGCCAGCAGTCCATGGGCCACGAACACCGGGGAGCTGTTTTTT

v_gene: TRBV7-9
d_gene: TRBD1
j_gene: TRBJ1-5
abundance: NA
CDR3aa: CASSLTGGVDQPQHF
CDR3nt: TGTGCCAGCAGCTTAACAGGGGGAGTGGATCAGCCCCAGCATTTT

v_gene: TRBV4-3
d_gene: NA
j_gene: TRBJ2-1
abundance: NA
CDR3aa: CASSRDSRYNEQFF
CDR3nt: TGCGCCAGCAGCCGAGACTCCAGGTACAATGAGCAGTTCTTC

v_gene: TRBV7-2
d_gene: TRBD1
j_gene: TRBJ2-7
abundance: NA
CDR3aa: CASTPHSGQGYEQYF
CDR3nt: TGTGCCAGCACGCCCCATTCGGGACAGGGCTACGAGCAGTACTTC